These 22 T cell receptor beta chains share one sample of origin, sequenced in a study of T cells after yellow fever vaccination. TCRdb itself ran the 5' RACE reads through MiXCR, one entry per CDR3 protein. The sample carries 500,000 to 650,000 distinct CDR3 sequences, about 12% recorded once. Sequencing was performed on PBMCs, taken on the day of the yellow fever booster vaccination. The source of these receptors is a young man who received the YFV17D yellow fever vaccine.

This chain uses TRBV20-1 with TRBJ2-3; 10 bases are shared with TRBD2. Losses at the gene ends were 0 bases for V and 4 bases for J; bases not matched to a gene: 10. CDR1 DFQATT and CDR2 SNEGSKA come from the germline V gene (reference sequence). This CDR3 region has 17 residues. The CDR3 DNA is TGCAGTGCTAGAGATATGACTAAAGCGGGAGGGCCAGATACGCAGTATTTT. The encoded protein is CSARDMTKAGGPDTQYF.

This clonotype was found many times. V and J are TRBV24-1 and TRBJ2-3; perhaps TRBD1 as D (6 bases). Deletions cut 4 bases from V and 4 bases from J, with 14 bases between. Germline-derived CDR1 and CDR2 are KGHDR and SFDVKD. The CDR3 has 15 amino acids. The CDR3 protein is CATSDPGSGADTQYF. CDR3 in DNA: TGTGCCACCAGTGACCCCGGCTCAGGGGCAGATACGCAGTATTTT.

V is TRBV19 and J is TRBJ2-3; D is unresolved. Trimming took off 5 bases at V and 4 bases at J, with 13 bases between the two ends. The CDR3 consists of 14 residues. Germline values: CDR1 LNHDA, CDR2 SQIVND (reference sequence). The CDR3 nucleotides are TGTGCCAGTAGTCCCCGGCGAGCCTCAGATACGCAGTATTTT. Its protein product is CASSPRRASDTQYF. Supplemented by reference TRBV19 and TRBJ2-3, the full variable domain reads DGGITQSPKYLFRKEGQNVTLSCEQNLNHDAMYWYRQDPGQGLRLIYYSQIVNDFQKGDIAEGYSVSREKKESFPLTVTSAQKNPTAFYLCASSPRRASDTQYFGPGTRLTVL.

The chain employs TRBV7-9 and TRBJ2-1, with 7 bases fitting TRBD2. CDR1 is SEHNR, CDR2 FQNEAQ, per germline (reference sequence). The J segment lost 6 bases and the V segment lost 8 bases, leaving 13 bases of the junction unmatched. CDR3 size: 15 residues. The CDR3 protein is CASHSRAGESNEQFF. The CDR3 nucleotides read TGTGCCAGCCACTCGAGGGCGGGGGAAAGCAATGAGCAGTTCTTC.

This chain uses TRBV27 with TRBJ1-6; 7 nucleotides match TRBD1. Germline V gene lookup returns CDR1 MNHEY and CDR2 SMNVEV (reference sequence). The CDR3 runs 16 residues. The junction had 10 bases not matched to a gene; V was cut back by 2 bases and J by 9 bases. In nucleotides, the CDR3 is TGTGCCAGCAGTTTAGAACCGACAGGGAATAGTTCACCCCTCCACTTT. It codes for CASSLEPTGNSSPLHF.

V is TRBV4-3 and J is TRBJ1-2; D possibly corresponds to TRBD1 (6 bases). CDR3 length: 18 residues. Trimming stripped 1 base from V and 3 bases from J, with 21 bases between. The V gene's germline CDR1 is LGHNA and CDR2 YSLEER. This chain's CDR3 is CASSQGTGPSYDHYGYTF. For the CDR3, the DNA is TGCGCCAGCAGCCAAGGTACAGGGCCCTCATACGATCACTATGGCTACACCTTC.

This clonotype turned up a few times. The chain carries TRBV6-5 and TRBJ2-1, with D perhaps TRBD1 (5 bases). V dropped 4 bases and J dropped 10 bases, with 17 bases sitting between them. CDR1 MNHEY and CDR2 SVGAGI come from the germline V gene. The CDR3 contains 14 residues. CDR3 loop: CASSSHLLGQEQFF. The DNA for the CDR3 is TGTGCCAGCAGTTCCCACCTCCTGGGGCAAGAGCAGTTCTTC.

Many counts were recorded for this clonotype. The chain carries TRBV9 and TRBJ2-5; 8 bases are a match to TRBD1. The CDR3 runs 13 residues. CDR1 is SGDLS, CDR2 YYNGEE, per germline. V lost 2 bases and J lost 7; bases outside the gene matches: 4. CDR3 amino acids: CASSVGQGGTQYF. The CDR3 bases are TGTGCCAGCAGCGTTGGACAGGGAGGGACCCAGTACTTC.

This clonotype appeared a few times. V usage is TRBV28 and J usage is TRBJ2-7; D gene ambiguous. CDR3 size: 11 residues. V lost 6 bases, J lost 5 bases, and 8 bases lay in between. The germline CDR1 and CDR2 sequences are MDHEN and SYDVKM. The CDR3 bases are TGTGCCAGCAGGATCCGGGACGAGCAGTACTTC. Translated: CASRIRDEQYF.

The chain combines TRBV12-3 or TRBV12-4 with TRBJ2-1; D possibly corresponds to TRBD1 (5 bases). Trimming stripped 3 bases from V and 4 bases from J, with 13 bases between. There are 15 residues in the CDR3. CDR3 sequence: CASSFGQGRYNEQFF. As DNA, the CDR3 is TGTGCCAGCAGTTTTGGCCAGGGTCGATACAATGAGCAGTTCTTC.

This clonotype has ten or more counts. This sequence joins TRBV20-1 and TRBJ2-1, with 9 positions matching TRBD2. The CDR3 runs to 15 residues. CDR1 DFQATT and CDR2 SNEGSKA come from the germline V gene (reference sequence). J gave up 6 bases and V 3 bases, and 9 bases lay outside the gene matches. CDR3 nucleotides: TGCAGTGCTAGCCCTGGTGTTAGCGGGAGCAATGAGCAGTTCTTC. Its translation is CSASPGVSGSNEQFF.

The chain couples TRBV12-3 or TRBV12-4 to TRBJ2-4; weak D call: TRBD1 (6 bases). This CDR3 region has 15 residues. V was trimmed by 5 bases and J by 1 base, leaving 12 bases between them. The CDR3: CASSETGLAKNIQYF. The CDR3 coding sequence is TGTGCCAGCAGTGAGACAGGACTGGCCAAAAACATTCAGTACTTC.

The chain is built from TRBV5-4 and TRBJ1-1; 8 nucleotides match TRBD1. The trim removed 4 bases at V and 5 bases at J, leaving 13 bases unmatched. The CDR3 is 16 amino acids. The germline V gene encodes CDR1 SGHNT and CDR2 YYREEE (reference sequence). CDR3 coding DNA: TGTGCCAGCAGCCCGGGGCTGGACAGGGTCTTTACTGAAGCTTTCTTT. As protein: CASSPGLDRVFTEAFF.

CDR3: CSARRTGTSGNNEQFF. For the CDR3, the DNA is TGCAGTGCTAGACGTACCGGGACTAGCGGTAATAATGAGCAGTTCTTC. This sequence joins TRBV20-1 and TRBJ2-1, with 11 bases fitting TRBD2. The CDR3 has 16 residues. V was pared by 2 bases and J by 7 bases, with 10 bases of the junction left unmatched. Germline CDR1 is DFQATT and CDR2 is SNEGSKA (reference sequence).

The chain is built from TRBV18 and TRBJ2-1, with 9 bases aligning to TRBD2. The CDR3 extends over 16 amino acids. Germline V gene lookup returns CDR1 KGHSH and CDR2 LQKENI. The V segment lost 3 bases and the J segment 8 bases; nucleotides outside the gene matches: 11. For the CDR3, the DNA is TGTGCCAGCTCACCCGATCTAGCGGGGCAAACCGATGAGCAGTTCTTC. It yields the protein CASSPDLAGQTDEQFF.

In this sample, this clonotype turned up a few times. This chain connects TRBV7-2 to TRBJ2-3; either TRBD1 or TRBD2 may supply D (5 bases each). Trimming took off 1 base at V and 10 bases at J, with 21 bases between the two ends. The germline CDR1 and CDR2 sequences are SGHTA and FQGNSA. The CDR3 is made up of 16 amino acids. CDR3 protein: CASSLESGTLPPPQYF. Written as DNA, the CDR3 is TGTGCCAGCAGCTTAGAGAGTGGGACCCTCCCCCCTCCGCAGTATTTT.

The chain employs TRBV10-2 and TRBJ2-7; 7 bases align to TRBD2. Germline CDR1 and CDR2: WSHSY and SAAADI. The CDR3 length is 14 residues. V lost 8 bases to trimming and J lost 0 bases; unmatched junction nucleotides: 7. The CDR3 coding sequence is TGCGCCAGCGTCGGGGAGGGGCACTCCTACGAGCAGTACTTC. Translation gives CASVGEGHSYEQYF.

This clonotype appeared a few times. V usage is TRBV5-1 and J usage is TRBJ2-1, with TRBD2 matching 12 bases. This CDR3 is built from 18 residues. The germline CDR1 and CDR2 sequences are SGHRS and YFSETQ. The J segment lost 9 bases and the V segment lost 4 bases, leaving 17 bases of the junction unmatched. Written as DNA, the CDR3 is TGCGCCAGCAGCATTCAGGGGGGAAGGGGACTAGCGGGTATTGAGCAGTTCTTC. This sequence encodes CASSIQGGRGLAGIEQFF.

This chain joins TRBV11-1 and TRBJ2-1; D might be TRBD2 (5 bases). Germline V CDR1 and CDR2: SGHAT, FQDESV (reference sequence). The CDR3 contains 18 residues. V lost 2 bases to trimming and J lost 5 bases, with 22 bases between them. This CDR3 is CASSLKPWASYDHNEQFF. Written as DNA, the CDR3 is TGTGCCAGCAGCTTAAAGCCCTGGGCTAGCTACGACCACAATGAGCAGTTCTTC. The whole variable domain, filled in from reference TRBV11-1 and TRBJ2-1, reads EAEVAQSPRYKITEKSQAVAFWCDPISGHATLYWYRQILGQGPELLVQFQDESVVDDSQLPKDRFSAERLKGVDSTLKIQPAELGDSAMYLCASSLKPWASYDHNEQFFGPGTRLTVL.

A few counts support this clonotype. The chain combines TRBV20-1 with TRBJ1-1; TRBD1 matches 8 bases. The trim removed 5 bases at V and 5 bases at J, leaving 7 bases unmatched. The CDR3 has 13 amino acids. The germline V gene encodes CDR1 DFQATT and CDR2 SNEGSKA (reference sequence). CDR3: CSARGQGRTEAFF. DNA for the CDR3: TGCAGTGCTCGTGGACAGGGTAGGACTGAAGCTTTCTTT.

The chain joins TRBV12-3 or TRBV12-4 to TRBJ2-7; 10 bases line up with TRBD2. This CDR3 has 15 residues. Trimming removed 6 bases from V and 0 bases from J; junction bases left unmatched: 5. The DNA for the CDR3 is TGTGCCAGCAGCGAACTAGCGGGGCTCTCCTACGAGCAGTACTTC. It specifies CASSELAGLSYEQYF.

The V and J genes are TRBV20-1 and TRBJ2-4; the match to TRBD1 covers 7 bases. The CDR3 extends over 11 amino acids. The germline CDR1 and CDR2 sequences are DFQATT and SNEGSKA (reference sequence). The V and J ends lost 3 bases and 7 bases, in that order; junction bases with no gene match: 0. In nucleotides, the CDR3 is TGCAGTGCTAGCAGGGGGAACATTCAGTACTTC. Translation gives CSASRGNIQYF.